The 23 T cell receptor beta chains given below trace back to one sample, sequenced in a study of blood T cell repertoires in COVID-19. This table comes from immunoSEQ multiplex PCR, and its TCRdb copy is limited to in-frame clones, with some not included. The data hold fewer than 300,000 clones, with 65% to 90% observed a single time. The material sequenced was peripheral blood. These receptors all stem from a human donor in a cohort sampled during active COVID-19.

The chain has TRBV7-2 and TRBJ2-3; 9 positions match TRBD2. Trimming cost V 0 bases and J 6 bases; bases outside gene matches: 4. Germline loops: CDR1 SGHTA, CDR2 FQGNSA. The CDR3 length is 15 residues. CDR3 amino acids: CASSLAGTSPDTQYF. The CDR3 coding sequence is TGTGCCAGCAGCTTAGCGGGGACTAGCCCTGATACGCAGTATTTT.

The J gene is TRBJ1-2, the V gene TRBV24-1, with 11 bases matching TRBD1. The CDR3 length is 15 residues. The J segment lost 8 bases and the V segment lost 4 bases, leaving 8 bases of the junction unmatched. Germline CDR1 reads KGHDR; CDR2 reads SFDVKD. CDR3 sequence: CATSDHGQGAGGYTF. Here the CDR3 DNA reads TGTGCCACCAGTGACCATGGACAGGGGGCGGGCGGCTACACCTTC.

This clone has only a few counts. The chain couples TRBV19 to TRBJ2-5, with 9 bases fitting TRBD1. The J segment lost 2 bases and the V segment lost 4 bases, leaving 5 bases of the junction unmatched. CDR3 length equals 15 residues. The germline CDR1 and CDR2 sequences are LNHDA and SQIVND (reference sequence). CDR3 in amino acids: CASSTDRGIQETQYF. The CDR3 nucleotides are TGTGCCAGTAGTACTGACAGGGGGATACAAGAGACCCAGTACTTC.

The V call is TRBV5-1, the J call TRBJ1-5; tentatively, D is TRBD1 (6 bases). Trimming took off 4 bases at V and 6 bases at J, with 14 bases between the two ends. The CDR3 loop spans 14 amino acids. Germline V gene lookup returns CDR1 SGHRS and CDR2 YFSETQ. CDR3 DNA: TGCGCCAGCAGCCCACAGGGTAAAGGTCAGCCCCAGCATTTT. Translation: CASSPQGKGQPQHF.

This clone occurred once. V usage is TRBV27 and J usage is TRBJ1-5, with a possible D match to TRBD1 (5 bases). The germline V and J ends were trimmed by 0 bases and 10 bases, with 13 bases remaining between them. Germline V lookup: CDR1 MNHEY, CDR2 SMNVEV (reference sequence). The CDR3 has 14 residues. The CDR3 bases are TGTGCCAGCAGTTTATCTAACCAGGGAAATCCCCAGCATTTT. It encodes CASSLSNQGNPQHF.

The chain couples TRBV2 to TRBJ1-2; D gene uncertain. V was clipped by 0 bases and J by 9 bases, with 11 bases between them. Germline values: CDR1 SNHLY, CDR2 FYNNEI. CDR3 length: 13 amino acids. CDR3 DNA: TGTGCCAGCAGTGAAGCGCTTCAGGCGAGCTACACCTTC. Translation gives CASSEALQASYTF. Full variable domain (remainder filled in from reference TRBV2 and TRBJ1-2): EPEVTQTPSHQVTQMGQEVILRCVPISNHLYFYWYRQILGQKVEFLVSFYNNEISEKSEIFDDQFSVERPDGSNFTLKIRSTKLEDSAMYFCASSEALQASYTFGSGTRLTVV.

The chain has TRBV5-1 and TRBJ2-7; no firm D call. The CDR3 sequence is 14 residues long. Trimming pared 0 bases from V and 0 bases from J, leaving 7 bases between. The germline V gene encodes CDR1 SGHRS and CDR2 YFSETQ. The CDR3 coding sequence is TGCGCCAGCAGCTTGGGATCCAGCTCCTACGAGCAGTACTTC. Amino acids: CASSLGSSSYEQYF.

This chain uses TRBV19 with TRBJ2-1; maybe TRBD1 (6 bases). The germline V gene has CDR1 LNHDA and CDR2 SQIVND (reference sequence). V lost 1 base and J lost 4, with 17 bases in between. This CDR3 spans 17 amino acids. The CDR3 protein is CASSIAGTRLAYNEQFF. The CDR3 DNA sequence: TGTGCCAGTAGTATAGCCGGGACACGGTTAGCGTACAATGAGCAGTTCTTC.

This chain connects TRBV28 to TRBJ2-6; D ambiguous. V was pared by 10 bases and J by 0 bases, with 13 bases between. Germline-derived CDR1 and CDR2 are MDHEN and SYDVKM. The CDR3 is made up of 15 amino acids. The CDR3 is CATQLPLSGANVLTF. The CDR3 DNA follows: TGTGCCACACAGTTGCCCCTCTCTGGGGCCAACGTCCTGACTTTC.

The chain couples TRBV19 to TRBJ2-1; D may be TRBD2 (6 bases). CDR1 and CDR2 (germline): LNHDA, SQIVND (reference sequence). This CDR3 contains 14 residues. V was shortened by 7 bases and J by 0 bases, with 10 bases between the two germline ends. The CDR3 spells CASKGGSSYNEQFF. CDR3 DNA: TGTGCCAGTAAAGGAGGGAGCTCCTACAATGAGCAGTTCTTC. Combining the CDR3 with reference TRBV19 and TRBJ2-1 gives the whole variable domain DGGITQSPKYLFRKEGQNVTLSCEQNLNHDAMYWYRQDPGQGLRLIYYSQIVNDFQKGDIAEGYSVSREKKESFPLTVTSAQKNPTAFYLCASKGGSSYNEQFFGPGTRLTVL.

The rearrangement links TRBV2 to TRBJ2-7; 12 nucleotides agree with TRBD2. Per germline, CDR1 SNHLY and CDR2 FYNNEI. V gave up 8 bases and J gave up 2 bases; unmatched junction bases: 7. The CDR3 runs 15 residues. CDR3 in DNA: TGTGCCAGCTCTTCCCGGACTAGCGGGACCTACGAGCAGTACTTC. Residues: CASSSRTSGTYEQYF.

The rearrangement links TRBV3-1 (or the pseudogene TRBV3-2) to TRBJ2-5; 12 nucleotides agree with TRBD2. Per the germline V gene, CDR1 is LGHDT and CDR2 is YNNKEL (reference sequence). This CDR3 region has 17 residues. Trimming took 2 bases from V and 7 from J; bases not matched to a gene: 11. CDR3 nucleotide sequence: TGTGCCAGCAGCCAACCTGCTCTAGCGGGAGGGCCGGGGACCCAGTACTTC. Its translation: CASSQPALAGGPGTQYF.

Only one count was recorded for this clone. The rearrangement links TRBV19 to TRBJ2-4; D gene ambiguous. V lost 5 bases to trimming and J lost 0 bases, with 11 bases between them. The CDR3 spans 15 residues. Germline lookup yields CDR1 LNHDA and CDR2 SQIVND (reference sequence). The CDR3 spells CASSELSAAKNIQYF. CDR3 in DNA: TGTGCCAGTAGTGAGCTCTCTGCAGCCAAAAACATTCAGTACTTC. Complete variable domain (other parts from reference TRBV19 and TRBJ2-4): DGGITQSPKYLFRKEGQNVTLSCEQNLNHDAMYWYRQDPGQGLRLIYYSQIVNDFQKGDIAEGYSVSREKKESFPLTVTSAQKNPTAFYLCASSELSAAKNIQYFGAGTRLSVL.

The chain combines TRBV11-2 with TRBJ2-7; 13 bases map to TRBD2. The CDR3 runs to 15 residues. Trimming removed 3 bases from V and 4 bases from J; junction bases left unmatched: 3. Germline values: CDR1 SGHAT, CDR2 FQNNGV. The CDR3 loop is CASSFGTSGTYEQYF. CDR3 in DNA: TGTGCCAGCAGCTTCGGGACTAGCGGGACATACGAGCAGTACTTC.

This chain uses TRBV4-1 with TRBJ2-5; perhaps TRBD2 as D (6 bases). The V end was cut by 3 bases, the J end by 3 bases, with 14 bases between. The CDR3 is 15 amino acids. Germline V gene data show CDR1 as MGHRA and CDR2 as YSYEKL. The CDR3: CASSQGSGGKETQYF. The CDR3 nucleotides read TGCGCCAGCAGCCAGGGCAGCGGCGGGAAAGAGACCCAGTACTTC.

DNA for the CDR3: TGTGCCAGCAGCGACCCAGCCCTTGGAGGGCAGTATTTT. Its translation is CASSDPALGGQYF. V is TRBV7-8 and J is TRBJ2-3; weak D call: TRBD2 (5 bases). The CDR3 extends over 13 amino acids. CDR1 is SGHVS and CDR2 is FQNEAQ in the germline V gene. V lost 5 bases, J lost 11 bases, and 17 bases lay in between.

The chain combines TRBV15 with TRBJ2-5; 9 bases are a match to TRBD2. Germline loops: CDR1 LNHNV, CDR2 YYDKDF (reference sequence). With 0 bases clipped from V and 5 bases from J, the junction kept 13 bases outside the gene matches. The CDR3 length is 18 residues. In DNA form, the CDR3 reads TGTGCCACCAGCAGAGATTATCTAGCGGGGACTTCCTTGGAGACCCAGTACTTC. Protein: CATSRDYLAGTSLETQYF.

The genes are TRBV9 and TRBJ2-1; 9 bases fit TRBD2. The J segment lost 7 bases and the V segment lost 1 base, leaving 9 bases of the junction unmatched. The CDR3 totals 16 residues. Germline values: CDR1 SGDLS, CDR2 YYNGEE. The CDR3 here is CASSVSSGSVRNEQFF. CDR3 coding DNA: TGTGCCAGCAGCGTAAGTAGCGGGAGTGTACGTAATGAGCAGTTCTTC. Complete variable domain (other parts from reference TRBV9 and TRBJ2-1): DSGVTQTPKHLITATGQRVTLRCSPRSGDLSVYWYQQSLDQGLQFLIQYYNGEERAKGNILERFSAQQFPDLHSELNLSSLELGDSALYFCASSVSSGSVRNEQFFGPGTRLTVL.

This chain uses TRBV27 with TRBJ2-5; 7 bases agree with TRBD2. CDR3 length: 15 amino acids. The V gene end was trimmed by 2 bases and the J gene end by 5 bases; junction bases not matched to a gene: 8. From germline, CDR1 is MNHEY and CDR2 SMNVEV (reference sequence). CDR3 DNA: TGTGCCAGCAGTTTAATCGGGCAGGGAGGGGAGACCCAGTACTTC. Translating gives CASSLIGQGGETQYF.

The chain employs TRBV7-2 and TRBJ2-1; TRBD2 agrees at 12 bases. J was trimmed by 9 bases and V by 5 bases; bases with no gene match: 8. Germline CDR1 is SGHTA and CDR2 is FQGNSA. The CDR3 runs to 15 residues. The CDR3 DNA reads as TGTGCCAGCAGCCCTCGACTAGCGGGAGATGGTGAGCAGTTCTTC. Amino acid sequence: CASSPRLAGDGEQFF.

This chain links TRBV6-1 with TRBJ1-5; tentatively, D is TRBD1 (5 bases). This CDR3 is built from 14 residues. The V end was cut by 3 bases, the J end by 7 bases, with 13 bases between. The germline CDR1 and CDR2 sequences are MNHNS and SASEGT. CDR3 nucleotide sequence: TGTGCCAGCAGTGACAGGGTGGAGGGACAGCCCCAGCATTTT. Translated, it gives CASSDRVEGQPQHF.

The rearrangement uses TRBV7-2 and TRBJ2-5, with TRBD2 matching over 7 bases. The V gene's germline CDR1 is SGHTA and CDR2 FQGNSA. The CDR3 totals 13 residues. After removal of 1 base from V and 5 bases from J, the junction contained 1 base not matched to a gene. CDR3 bases: TGTGCCAGCAGCTTAGAGCGGGGTGAGACCCAGTACTTC. Protein product: CASSLERGETQYF.

This chain uses TRBV19 with TRBJ2-2, with TRBD1 identical over 7 bases. This CDR3 region has 13 residues. V dropped 8 bases and J dropped 3; count of bases not matched to a gene: 3. Germline-derived CDR1 and CDR2 are LNHDA and SQIVND (reference sequence). CDR3 residues: CASFTGDTGELFF. CDR3 DNA: TGTGCCAGTTTCACAGGGGACACCGGGGAGCTGTTTTTT. Looking up the rest from reference TRBV19 and TRBJ2-2 gives the full variable domain: DGGITQSPKYLFRKEGQNVTLSCEQNLNHDAMYWYRQDPGQGLRLIYYSQIVNDFQKGDIAEGYSVSREKKESFPLTVTSAQKNPTAFYLCASFTGDTGELFFGEGSRLTVL.